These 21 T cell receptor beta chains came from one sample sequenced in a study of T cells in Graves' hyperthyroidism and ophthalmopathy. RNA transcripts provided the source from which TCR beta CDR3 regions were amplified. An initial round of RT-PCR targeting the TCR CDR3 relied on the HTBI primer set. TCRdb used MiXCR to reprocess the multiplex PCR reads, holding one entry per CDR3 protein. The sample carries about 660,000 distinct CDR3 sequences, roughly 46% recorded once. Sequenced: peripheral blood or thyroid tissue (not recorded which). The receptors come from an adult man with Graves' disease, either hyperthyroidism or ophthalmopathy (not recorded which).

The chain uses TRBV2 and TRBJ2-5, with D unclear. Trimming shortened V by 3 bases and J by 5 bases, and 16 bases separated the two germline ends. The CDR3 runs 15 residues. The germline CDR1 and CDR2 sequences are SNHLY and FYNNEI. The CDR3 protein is CASSEEQNTGETQYF. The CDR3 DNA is TGTGCCAGCAGTGAGGAGCAGAACACCGGGGAGACCCAGTACTTC.

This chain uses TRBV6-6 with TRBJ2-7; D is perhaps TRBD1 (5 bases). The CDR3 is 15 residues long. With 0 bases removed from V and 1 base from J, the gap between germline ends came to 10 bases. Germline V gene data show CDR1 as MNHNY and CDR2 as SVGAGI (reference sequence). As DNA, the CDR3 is TGTGCCAGCAGTTACTCGGGGCCTCGGTCCTACGAGCAGTACTTC. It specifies CASSYSGPRSYEQYF.

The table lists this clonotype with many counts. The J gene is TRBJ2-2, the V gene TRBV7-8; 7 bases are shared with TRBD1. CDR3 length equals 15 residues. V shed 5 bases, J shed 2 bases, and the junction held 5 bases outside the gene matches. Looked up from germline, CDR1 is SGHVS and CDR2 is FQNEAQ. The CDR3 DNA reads TGTGCCAGCAGCCCACGGGACAGCAACACCGGGGAGCTGTTTTTT. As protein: CASSPRDSNTGELFF.

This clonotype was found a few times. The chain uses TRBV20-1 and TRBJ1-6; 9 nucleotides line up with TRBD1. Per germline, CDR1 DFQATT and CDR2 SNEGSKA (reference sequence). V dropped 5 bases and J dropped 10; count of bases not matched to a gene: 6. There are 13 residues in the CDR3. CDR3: CSAPDRGRSPLHF. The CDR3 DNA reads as TGCAGTGCTCCGGACAGGGGACGGTCACCCCTCCACTTT.

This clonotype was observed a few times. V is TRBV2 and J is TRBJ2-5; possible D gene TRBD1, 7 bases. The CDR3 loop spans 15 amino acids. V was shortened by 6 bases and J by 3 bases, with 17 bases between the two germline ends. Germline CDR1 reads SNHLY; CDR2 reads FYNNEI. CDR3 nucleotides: TGTGCCAGCAGGGGGGGACCCGGGACAGAAGAGACCCAGTACTTC. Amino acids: CASRGGPGTEETQYF.

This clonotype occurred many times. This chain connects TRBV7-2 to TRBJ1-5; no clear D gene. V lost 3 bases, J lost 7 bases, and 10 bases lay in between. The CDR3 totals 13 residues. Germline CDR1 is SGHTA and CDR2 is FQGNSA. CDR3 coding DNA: TGTGCCAGCAGCTTGGCAGGTTGGCAGCCCCAGCATTTT. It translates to CASSLAGWQPQHF.

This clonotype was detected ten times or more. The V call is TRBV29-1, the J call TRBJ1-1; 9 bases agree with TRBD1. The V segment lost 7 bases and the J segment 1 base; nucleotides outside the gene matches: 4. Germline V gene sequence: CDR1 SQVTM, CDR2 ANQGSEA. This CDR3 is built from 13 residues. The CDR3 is CSGETGGNTEAFF. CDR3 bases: TGCAGCGGGGAGACAGGGGGGAACACTGAAGCTTTCTTT.

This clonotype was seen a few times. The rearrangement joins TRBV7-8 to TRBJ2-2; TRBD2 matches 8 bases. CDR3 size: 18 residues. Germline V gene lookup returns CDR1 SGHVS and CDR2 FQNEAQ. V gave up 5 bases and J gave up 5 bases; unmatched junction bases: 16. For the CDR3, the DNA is TGTGCCAGCAGCCCCCAGGGGACGGGGGGGCCGGGGACCGGGGAGCTGTTTTTT. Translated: CASSPQGTGGPGTGELFF. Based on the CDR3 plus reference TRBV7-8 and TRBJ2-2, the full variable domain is GAGVSQSPRYKVAKRGQDVALRCDPISGHVSLFWYQQALGQGPEFLTYFQNEAQLDKSGLPSDRFFAERPEGSVSTLKIQRTQQEDSAVYLCASSPQGTGGPGTGELFFGEGSRLTVL.

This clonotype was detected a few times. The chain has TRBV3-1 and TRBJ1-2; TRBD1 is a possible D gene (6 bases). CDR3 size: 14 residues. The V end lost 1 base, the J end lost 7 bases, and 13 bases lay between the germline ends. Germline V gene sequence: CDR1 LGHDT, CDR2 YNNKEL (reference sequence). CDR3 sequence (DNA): TGTGCCAGCAGCCAAGCCTGGACAGTATCTGGCTACACCTTC. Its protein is CASSQAWTVSGYTF.

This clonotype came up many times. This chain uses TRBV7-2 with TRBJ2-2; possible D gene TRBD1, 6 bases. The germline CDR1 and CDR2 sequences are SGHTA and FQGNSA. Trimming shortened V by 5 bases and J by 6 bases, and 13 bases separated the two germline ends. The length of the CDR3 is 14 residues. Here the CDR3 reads CASSTMTGPGELFF. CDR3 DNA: TGTGCCAGCAGCACTATGACAGGTCCCGGGGAGCTGTTTTTT.

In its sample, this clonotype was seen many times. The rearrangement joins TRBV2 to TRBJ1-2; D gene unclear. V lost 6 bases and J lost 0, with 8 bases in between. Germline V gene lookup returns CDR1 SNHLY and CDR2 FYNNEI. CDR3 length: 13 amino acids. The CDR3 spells CASRTQPNYGYTF. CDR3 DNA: TGTGCCAGCAGAACACAGCCTAACTATGGCTACACCTTC.

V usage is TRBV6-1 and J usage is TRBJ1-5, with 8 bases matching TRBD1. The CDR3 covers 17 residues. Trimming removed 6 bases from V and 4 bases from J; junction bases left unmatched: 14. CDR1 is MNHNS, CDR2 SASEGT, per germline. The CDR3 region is CASSPRPGQDPNQPQHF. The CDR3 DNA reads TGTGCCAGCAGCCCTAGGCCGGGACAGGATCCTAATCAGCCCCAGCATTTT.

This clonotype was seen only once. In DNA, the CDR3 is TGTGCCAGCGTTGCCAGGGGCCCCGATCAGCCCCAGCATTTT. Residues: CASVARGPDQPQHF. The chain carries TRBV7-8 and TRBJ1-5; D might be TRBD1 (6 bases). Trimming removed 8 bases from V and 5 bases from J, with 16 bases in between. The CDR3 runs 14 residues. Per the germline V gene, CDR1 is SGHVS and CDR2 is FQNEAQ. Supplemented by reference TRBV7-8 and TRBJ1-5, the full variable domain reads GAGVSQSPRYKVAKRGQDVALRCDPISGHVSLFWYQQALGQGPEFLTYFQNEAQLDKSGLPSDRFFAERPEGSVSTLKIQRTQQEDSAVYLCASVARGPDQPQHFGDGTRLSIL.

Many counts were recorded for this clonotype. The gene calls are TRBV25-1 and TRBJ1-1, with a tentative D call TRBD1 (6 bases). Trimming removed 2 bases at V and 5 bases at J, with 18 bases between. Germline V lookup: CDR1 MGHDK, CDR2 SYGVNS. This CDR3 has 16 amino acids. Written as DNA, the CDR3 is TGTGCCAGCAGTGAAGGGCTAACAGGGAGGGGGACTGAAGCTTTCTTT. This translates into CASSEGLTGRGTEAFF.

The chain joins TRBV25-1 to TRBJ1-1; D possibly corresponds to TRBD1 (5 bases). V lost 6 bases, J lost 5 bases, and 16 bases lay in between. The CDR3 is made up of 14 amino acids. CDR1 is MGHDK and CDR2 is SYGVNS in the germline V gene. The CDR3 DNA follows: TGTGCCAGCAGAGGGGAGGGGTTCCCTACTGAAGCTTTCTTT. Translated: CASRGEGFPTEAFF.

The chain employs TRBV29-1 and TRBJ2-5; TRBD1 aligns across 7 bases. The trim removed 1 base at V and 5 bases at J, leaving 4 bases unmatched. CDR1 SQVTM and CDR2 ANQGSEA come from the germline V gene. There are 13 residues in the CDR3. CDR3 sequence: CSVEVGGAETQYF. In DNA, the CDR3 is TGCAGCGTTGAAGTAGGGGGCGCGGAGACCCAGTACTTC.

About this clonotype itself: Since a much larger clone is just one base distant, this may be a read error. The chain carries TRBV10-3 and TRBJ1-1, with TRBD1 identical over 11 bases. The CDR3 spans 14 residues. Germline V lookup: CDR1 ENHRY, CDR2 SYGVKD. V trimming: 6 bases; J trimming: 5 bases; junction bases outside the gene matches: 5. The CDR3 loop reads CAISPGQGVTEAFF. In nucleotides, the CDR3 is TGTGCCATCAGCCCGGGACAGGGGGTAACTGAAGCTTTCTTT.

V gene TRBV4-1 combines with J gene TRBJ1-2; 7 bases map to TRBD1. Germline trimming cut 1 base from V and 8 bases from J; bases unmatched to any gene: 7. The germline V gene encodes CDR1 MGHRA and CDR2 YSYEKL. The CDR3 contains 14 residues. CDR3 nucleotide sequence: TGCGCCAGCAGCCAAGTCGAGGGGGCGTACGGCTACACCTTC. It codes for CASSQVEGAYGYTF.

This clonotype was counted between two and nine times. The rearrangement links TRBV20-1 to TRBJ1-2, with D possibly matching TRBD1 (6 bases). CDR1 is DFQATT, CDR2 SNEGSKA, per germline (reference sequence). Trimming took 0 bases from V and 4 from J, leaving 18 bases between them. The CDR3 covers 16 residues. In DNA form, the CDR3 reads TGCAGTGCTAGAGATTTTGCGAGGGGGATGGGCTATGGCTACACCTTC. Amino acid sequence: CSARDFARGMGYGYTF.

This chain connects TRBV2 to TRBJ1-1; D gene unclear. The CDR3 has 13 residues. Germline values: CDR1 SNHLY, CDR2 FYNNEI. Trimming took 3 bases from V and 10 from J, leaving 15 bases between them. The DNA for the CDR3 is TGTGCCAGCAGTGAGGGGATGGACCTGATAGCTTTCTTT. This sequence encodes CASSEGMDLIAFF.

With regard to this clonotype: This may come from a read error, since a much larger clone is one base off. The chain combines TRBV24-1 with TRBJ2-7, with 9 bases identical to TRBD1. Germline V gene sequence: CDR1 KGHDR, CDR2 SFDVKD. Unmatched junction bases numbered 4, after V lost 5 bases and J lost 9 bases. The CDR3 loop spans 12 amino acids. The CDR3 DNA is TGTGCCACCAGTGGGACAGGGGAAGGGCAGTACTTC. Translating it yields CATSGTGEGQYF.